This paragraph covers one T cell receptor beta chain sequence. The antigen remains unidentified. The data are from a study of Ad26.COV2.S vaccination and SARS-CoV-2 variants. Study context: Donor got 5x10^10 or 1x10^11 viral particles of Ad26.COV2.S. Study-wide points: Non-spike TCR breadth showed similarity between vaccine and placebo recipients. Reported findings describe substantial breadth in spike-specific CD8+ and CD4+ T cell responses following vaccination.

Treatment defined: 15 to 20 received Ad26.COV2.S at low or high dose, single or two shots; about 5 received placebo; per-sample allocation not given. Collection of the samples took place on day 63 after the first injection of vaccine or placebo. At a Boston site, the person donating was an adult of 18-55 years. TCRdb keeps only in-frame clones here, not all; method: immunoSEQ multiplex PCR. The sample has more than 400,000 clones; roughly 87% are singletons. CDR3 length: 15 amino acids. Germline values: CDR1 MNHEY, CDR2 SMNVEV (reference sequence). Trimming took 3 bases from V and 2 from J, leaving 13 bases between them.

The sequence was obtained from a person between 18 and 65 years old who received the Ad26.COV2.S COVID-19 vaccine or a placebo. This material consisted of peripheral blood, taken in a trial of Ad26.COV2.S vaccine versus placebo. This chain joins TRBV27 and TRBJ1-1; D call uncertain. For the CDR3, the DNA is TGTGCCAGCAGTTTGTATAGGACTGTAAACACTGAAGCTTTCTTT. It encodes CASSLYRTVNTEAFF.